This passage covers 8 T cell receptor beta chains from one sample sequenced in a study of CD8+ T cells in alopecia areata. Cutaneous lymph nodes were pooled and cells sorted by CD4, CD8alpha, NKG2D, NKG2ACE and more. RNA extraction and reverse transcription yielded cDNA as sequencing template. Clones were sequenced by immunoSEQ multiplex PCR, and TCRdb holds only the in-frame ones, with some missing. The table lists 200,000 to 300,000 clones, with no singletons. The sequenced material came from CD4+ T cells sorted from a lymph node. The receptor set was obtained from a C3H/HeJ mouse with alopecia areata. MHC haplotype of the strain: H2-k.

This clone has a handful of counts. Genes and germline come from the mouse. Read coverage stops 3 residues before the CDR3 terminus; the germline J gene supplies the remainder. This same CDR3 is encoded by further DNA sequences in the sample. The chain recombines TRBV1 with TRBJ1-6, with 9 bases that match TRBD1. Being an ORF, TRBJ1-6 has a function that is uncertain. Germline CDR1 is NSQYPW and CDR2 is LRSPGD (reference sequence). V shed 4 bases, J shed 4 bases, and the junction held 2 bases outside the gene matches. CDR3 length: 15 amino acids. The sequenced CDR3 bases are TGCACCTGCAGTGTGGACAGGGGTTATAATTCGCCC. Its protein product is CTCSVDRGYNSP. The full CDR3 protein reads CTCSVDRGYNSPLYF.

With regard to this clone: The genes are named according to mouse. The CDR3 is cut off 4 residues early in the read; its end comes from the germline J gene. V and J are TRBV13-1 and TRBJ2-1; tentative D call: TRBD1 (6 bases). V was pared by 0 bases and J by 4 bases, with 11 bases between. Germline V gene lookup returns CDR1 NSHNY and CDR2 SYGAGN. This CDR3 spans 15 amino acids. The sequenced CDR3 bases are TGTGCCAGCAGTGATGTTCTAGGGGGTTATGCT. Amino acids: CASSDVLGGYA. The whole CDR3 protein reads CASSDVLGGYAEQFF.

As concerns this clone: The gene names here belong to mouse. The read terminates 4 residues before the CDR3 end, so the remaining end is supplied by the germline J gene. This same CDR3 is encoded by further DNA sequences in the sample. This rearrangement joins TRBV5 to TRBJ2-7, with 8 bases identical to TRBD2. Germline CDR1 is LGHNA and CDR2 is YNLKQL (reference sequence). V lost 4 bases, J lost 0 bases, and 2 bases stayed unmatched. The length of the CDR3 is 14 residues. CDR3 sequence: CASSLTGGSYEQYF. The part of the CDR3 DNA that was read is TGTGCCAGCAGCCTCACTGGGGGCTCCTAT.

This clone was picked up a small number of times. Any gene name here is a mouse gene name. The CDR3 goes on 4 residues after the read ends, and that part is filled in from the germline J gene. Additional DNA sequences in this sample encode the identical CDR3. The chain recombines TRBV5 with TRBJ2-5, with TRBD2 matching 10 bases. Per the germline V gene, CDR1 is LGHNA and CDR2 is YNLKQL (reference sequence). The CDR3 is made up of 15 amino acids. J lost 3 bases, V lost 1 base, and 1 base had no gene match. CDR3 DNA, as far as it was read: TGTGCCAGCAGCCAAGGACTGGGGGGACAAGAC. It yields the protein CASSQGLGGQD. The entire CDR3 protein is CASSQGLGGQDTQYF.

Note on this clone: All gene names here are mouse names. The read stops 4 residues short of the end of the CDR3; the missing end is completed from the germline J gene. The J gene is TRBJ2-5, the V gene TRBV13-1; D is perhaps TRBD1 (6 bases). Germline CDR1 is NSHNY and CDR2 is SYGAGN. This CDR3 is built from 13 residues. The CDR3 bases that were read are TGTGCCAGCAGCAACAGGGTCCAGGAC. It yields the protein CASSNRVQD. The complete CDR3 protein is CASSNRVQDTQYF.

This clone was seen a handful of times. All gene names here are mouse names. The CDR3 protein is CASSFTGGAYEQYF. The covered CDR3 bases are TGTGCAAGCAGCTTCACTGGGGGGGCCTAT. This chain uses TRBV16 with TRBJ2-7, with 10 bases fitting TRBD2. The read stops 4 residues short of the end of the CDR3; the missing end is completed from the germline J gene. Germline loops: CDR1 SGHSA, CDR2 FRNQAP. V dropped 3 bases and J dropped 2; count of bases not matched to a gene: 1. The CDR3 contains 14 residues. The whole variable domain, filled in from reference TRBV16 and TRBJ2-7, reads NAGVIQTPRHKVTGKGQEATLWCEPISGHSAVFWYRQTIVQGLEFLTYFRNQAPIDDSGMPKERFSAQMPNQSHSTLKIQSTQPQDSAVYLCASSFTGGAYEQYFGPGTRLTVL.

This clone was counted at least ten times. Any gene name here is a mouse gene name. Sequencing ends 4 residues short of the CDR3 end; the germline J gene provides the rest. Other DNA sequences in the sample encode the same CDR3. The chain recombines TRBV17 with TRBJ2-5; TRBD2 aligns across 8 bases. Germline CDR1 MNHDT, CDR2 YYDKIL. The V gene end was trimmed by 1 base and the J gene end by 0 bases; junction bases not matched to a gene: 3. The CDR3 extends over 16 amino acids. This CDR3 reads CASSRGGGLNQDTQYF. The sequenced CDR3 bases are TGTGCTAGCAGTAGAGGGGGGGGGCTTAACCAAGAC.

Of note for this clone: Gene labels here are mouse ones. The sequenced fragment ends 4 residues before the CDR3 boundary, so the rest is inferred from the germline J gene. V is TRBV5 and J is TRBJ2-3, with D perhaps matching TRBD2 (6 bases). Deletions cut 3 bases from V and 3 bases from J, with 7 bases between. Germline CDR1 reads LGHNA; CDR2 reads YNLKQL (reference sequence). This CDR3 is built from 13 residues. The CDR3 loop is CASSHWGAETLYF. The sequenced part of the CDR3 DNA is TGTGCCAGCAGCCACTGGGGCGCAGAA.